These 10 T cell receptor beta chains were all obtained from the same sample, sequenced in a study of early stage breast cancer tumors. Clones were read by immunoSEQ multiplex PCR, and TCRdb kept only the in-frame ones, dropping some. The table includes 9,700 or so clones, around 76% detected once. The material sequenced was normal breast tissue next to the tumor. Source of these receptors: a person aged 40-50 years with breast cancer.

The chain carries TRBV27 and TRBJ2-1, with 8 bases matching TRBD1. There are 15 residues in the CDR3. Trimming at V came to 6 bases and at J to 7 bases, leaving 11 bases not matched to a gene. Germline V gives CDR1 MNHEY, CDR2 SMNVEV (reference sequence). CDR3 region: CASRAGTGAYNEQFF. The CDR3 DNA sequence: TGTGCCAGCAGAGCCGGGACAGGAGCTTATAATGAGCAGTTCTTC.

The J gene is TRBJ2-7, the V gene TRBV2; D is ambiguous. Per the germline V gene, CDR1 is SNHLY and CDR2 is FYNNEI. The CDR3 length is 15 residues. V was trimmed by 0 bases and J by 7 bases, leaving 16 bases between them. The CDR3 protein is CASSEALETLGEQYF. Written as DNA, the CDR3 is TGTGCCAGCAGTGAAGCGCTAGAAACACTCGGAGAGCAGTACTTC.

This chain uses TRBV10-3 with TRBJ1-1; weak D call: TRBD1 (6 bases). The V and J ends lost 10 bases and 1 base respectively, with 10 bases between them. The CDR3 has 12 amino acids. In germline, CDR1 is ENHRY, CDR2 SYGVKD. DNA of the CDR3: TGTGCCACCGGGACAAGGAACACTGAAGCTTTCTTT. Its protein product is CATGTRNTEAFF.

This clone was observed a single time. This chain links TRBV11-3 with TRBJ2-3, with D possibly matching TRBD1 (6 bases). The CDR3 sequence is 15 residues long. CDR1 is SGHNT and CDR2 is YENEEA in the germline V gene. Trimming pared 4 bases from V and 0 bases from J, leaving 11 bases between. This chain's CDR3 is CASSSRGSSTDTQYF. CDR3 sequence (DNA): TGTGCCAGCAGCTCCAGGGGATCTAGCACAGATACGCAGTATTTT.

This rearrangement joins TRBV10-3 to TRBJ2-7, with TRBD1 as a possible D gene (6 bases). There are 12 residues in the CDR3. Trimming left V 6 bases short and J 1 base short, with 7 bases between. Germline assignment: CDR1 ENHRY and CDR2 SYGVKD. As DNA, the CDR3 is TGTGCCATCAGGGGACAATCCTACGAGCAGTACTTC. This codes for CAIRGQSYEQYF.

The chain has TRBV5-1 and TRBJ2-7; TRBD1 matches 9 bases. The CDR3 is made up of 14 amino acids. Germline V gene lookup returns CDR1 SGHRS and CDR2 YFSETQ. The J segment lost 6 bases and the V segment lost 2 bases, leaving 6 bases of the junction unmatched. The CDR3 protein is CASSFVGQGSEQYF. The CDR3 DNA is TGCGCCAGCAGCTTTGTAGGACAGGGGAGCGAGCAGTACTTC.

This chain uses TRBV7-2 with TRBJ1-1, with a possible D match to TRBD1 (6 bases). The CDR3 has 13 residues. V shed 6 bases and J shed 4 bases, with 12 bases lying between them. Looked up from germline, CDR1 is SGHTA and CDR2 is FQGNSA. The CDR3 loop reads CASRGGRVTEAFF. The CDR3 nucleotides are TGTGCCAGCAGAGGGGGACGGGTCACTGAAGCTTTCTTT. Drawing the rest from reference TRBV7-2 and TRBJ1-1, the complete variable domain is GAGVSQSPSNKVTEKGKDVELRCDPISGHTALYWYRQSLGQGLEFLIYFQGNSAPDKSGLPSDRFSAERTGGSVSTLTIQRTQQEDSAVYLCASRGGRVTEAFFGQGTRLTVV.

By sample fraction, this clone is large. This chain links TRBV7-9 with TRBJ2-7; D uncertain. The CDR3 has 14 amino acids. V lost 5 bases and J 4 bases, leaving 15 bases between the germline ends. Per germline, CDR1 SEHNR and CDR2 FQNEAQ (reference sequence). The CDR3: CASSPAHPSYEQYF. DNA of the CDR3: TGTGCCAGCAGCCCAGCCCACCCATCATACGAGCAGTACTTC.

The gene calls are TRBV27 and TRBJ2-3; 7 bases are shared with TRBD1. Unmatched junction bases numbered 3, after V lost 4 bases and J lost 2 bases. CDR1 and CDR2 from the germline V gene are MNHEY and SMNVEV (reference sequence). The length of the CDR3 is 14 residues. In DNA, the CDR3 is TGTGCCAGCAGTTCAGGGGGATACACAGATACGCAGTATTTT. Translated, it gives CASSSGGYTDTQYF.

This clone is medium-sized in the sample. The V and J genes are TRBV5-1 and TRBJ2-3; D not resolved. CDR1 is SGHRS, CDR2 YFSETQ, per germline. CDR3 length equals 13 residues. The V gene lost 4 bases and the J gene lost 3 bases, with 9 bases spanning the gap. CDR3 in DNA: TGCGCCAGCAGCCCGATATTTACAGATACGCAGTATTTT. It encodes CASSPIFTDTQYF.